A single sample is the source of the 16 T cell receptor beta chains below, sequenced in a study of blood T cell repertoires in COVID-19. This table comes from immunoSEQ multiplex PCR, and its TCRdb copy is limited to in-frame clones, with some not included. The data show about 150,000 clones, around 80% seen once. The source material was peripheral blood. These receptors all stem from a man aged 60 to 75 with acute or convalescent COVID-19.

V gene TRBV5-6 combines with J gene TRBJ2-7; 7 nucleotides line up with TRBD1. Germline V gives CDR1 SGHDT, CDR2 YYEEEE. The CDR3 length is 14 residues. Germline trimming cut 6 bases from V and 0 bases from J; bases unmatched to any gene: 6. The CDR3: CASTPGQYSYEQYF. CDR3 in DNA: TGTGCCAGCACCCCGGGACAGTACTCCTACGAGCAGTACTTC. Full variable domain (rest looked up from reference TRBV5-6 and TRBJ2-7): DAGVTQSPTHLIKTRGQQVTLRCSPKSGHDTVSWYQQALGQGPQFIFQYYEEEERQRGNFPDRFSGHQFPNYSSELNVNALLLGDSALYLCASTPGQYSYEQYFGPGTRLTVT.

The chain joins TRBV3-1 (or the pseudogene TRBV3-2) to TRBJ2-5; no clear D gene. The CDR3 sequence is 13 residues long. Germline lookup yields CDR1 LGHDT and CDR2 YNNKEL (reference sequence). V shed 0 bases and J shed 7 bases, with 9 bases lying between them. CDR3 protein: CASSQDPRRTQYF. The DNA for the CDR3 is TGTGCCAGCAGCCAAGATCCGAGGAGGACCCAGTACTTC.

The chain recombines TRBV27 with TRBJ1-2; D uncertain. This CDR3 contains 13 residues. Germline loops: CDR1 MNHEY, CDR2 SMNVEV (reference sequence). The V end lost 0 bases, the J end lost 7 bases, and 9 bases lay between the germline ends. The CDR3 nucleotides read TGTGCCAGCAGTTTATCCGGGGATGGTGGCTACACCTTC. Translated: CASSLSGDGGYTF.

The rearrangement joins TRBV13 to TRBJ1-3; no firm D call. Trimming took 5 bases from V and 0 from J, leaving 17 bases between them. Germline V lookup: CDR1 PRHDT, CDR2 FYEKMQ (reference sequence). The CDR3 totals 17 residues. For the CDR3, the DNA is TGTGCCAGCAGCCCCGAACTGGGCCCGAGCTCTGGAAACACCATATATTTT. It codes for CASSPELGPSSGNTIYF.

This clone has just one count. Here the CDR3 reads CASSPGGSGYGYTF. The CDR3 region has the DNA TGTGCCAGCAGCCCGGGTGGGTCGGGCTATGGCTACACCTTC. This chain uses TRBV14 with TRBJ1-2; D gene unclear. Trimming took 4 bases from V and 4 from J, leaving 13 bases between them. CDR1 and CDR2 from the germline V gene are SGHDN and FVKESK. The CDR3 loop spans 14 amino acids.

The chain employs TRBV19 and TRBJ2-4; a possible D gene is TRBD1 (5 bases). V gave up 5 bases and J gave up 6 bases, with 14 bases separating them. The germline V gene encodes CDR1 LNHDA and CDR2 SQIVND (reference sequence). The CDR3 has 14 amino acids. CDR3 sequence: CASSEQGRVNIQYF. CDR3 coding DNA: TGTGCCAGTAGTGAGCAGGGTAGGGTAAACATTCAGTACTTC.

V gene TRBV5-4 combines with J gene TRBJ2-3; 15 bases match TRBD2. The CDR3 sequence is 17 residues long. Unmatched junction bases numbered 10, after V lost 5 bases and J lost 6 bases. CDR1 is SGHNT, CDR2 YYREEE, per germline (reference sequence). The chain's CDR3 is CASRQLGLAGGRDTQYF. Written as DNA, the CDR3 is TGTGCCAGCAGGCAACTTGGACTAGCGGGAGGGAGGGATACGCAGTATTTT.

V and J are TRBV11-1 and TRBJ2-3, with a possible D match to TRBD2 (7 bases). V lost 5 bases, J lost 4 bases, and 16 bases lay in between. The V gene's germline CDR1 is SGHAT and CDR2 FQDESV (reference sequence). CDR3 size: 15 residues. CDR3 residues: CASSRGGGTSDTQYF. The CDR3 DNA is TGTGCCAGCAGCCGCGGGGGCGGGACATCAGATACGCAGTATTTT. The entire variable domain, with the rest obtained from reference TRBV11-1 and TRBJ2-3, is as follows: EAEVAQSPRYKITEKSQAVAFWCDPISGHATLYWYRQILGQGPELLVQFQDESVVDDSQLPKDRFSAERLKGVDSTLKIQPAELGDSAMYLCASSRGGGTSDTQYFGPGTRLTVL.

The CDR3 protein is CASSVLEGRSGSPLHF. The CDR3 DNA is TGTGCCAGCAGCGTACTGGAGGGGCGTTCAGGATCACCCCTCCACTTT. The genes are TRBV9 and TRBJ1-6; D is possibly TRBD1 (5 bases). The length of the CDR3 is 16 residues. The V end lost 1 base, the J end lost 10 bases, and 18 bases lay between the germline ends. Germline V gene sequence: CDR1 SGDLS, CDR2 YYNGEE.

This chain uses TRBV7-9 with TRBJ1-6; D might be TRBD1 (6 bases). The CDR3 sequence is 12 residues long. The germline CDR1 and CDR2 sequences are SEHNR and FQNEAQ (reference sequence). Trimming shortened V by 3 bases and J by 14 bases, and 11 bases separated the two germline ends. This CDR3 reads CASSLGGLALHF. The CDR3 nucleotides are TGTGCCAGCAGCTTGGGGGGGCTGGCCCTCCACTTT. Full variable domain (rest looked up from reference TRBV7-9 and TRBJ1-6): DTGVSQNPRHKITKRGQNVTFRCDPISEHNRLYWYRQTLGQGPEFLTYFQNEAQLEKSRLLSDRFSAERPKGSFSTLEIQRTEQGDSAMYLCASSLGGLALHFGNGTRLTVT.

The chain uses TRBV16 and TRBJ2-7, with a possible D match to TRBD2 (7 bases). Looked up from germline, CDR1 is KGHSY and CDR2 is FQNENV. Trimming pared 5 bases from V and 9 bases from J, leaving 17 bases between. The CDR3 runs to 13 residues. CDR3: CASSSGERTRQYF. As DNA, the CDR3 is TGTGCCAGCAGCTCAGGGGAGCGGACTAGGCAGTACTTC.

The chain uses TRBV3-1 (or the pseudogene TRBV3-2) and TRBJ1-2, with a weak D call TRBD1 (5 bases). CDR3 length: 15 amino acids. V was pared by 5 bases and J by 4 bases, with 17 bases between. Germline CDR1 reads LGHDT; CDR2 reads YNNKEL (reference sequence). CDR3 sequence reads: CASSSPNGHAYGYTF. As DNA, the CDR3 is TGTGCCAGCAGCTCTCCTAACGGACATGCCTATGGCTACACCTTC.

The CDR3 reads CSATGGEGYTF. The CDR3 DNA follows: TGCAGTGCTACAGGGGGCGAAGGCTACACCTTC. The chain recombines TRBV20-1 with TRBJ1-2; 8 nucleotides agree with TRBD1. The V gene's germline CDR1 is DFQATT and CDR2 SNEGSKA (reference sequence). The CDR3 runs 11 residues. J gave up 8 bases and V 4 bases, and 3 bases lay outside the gene matches.

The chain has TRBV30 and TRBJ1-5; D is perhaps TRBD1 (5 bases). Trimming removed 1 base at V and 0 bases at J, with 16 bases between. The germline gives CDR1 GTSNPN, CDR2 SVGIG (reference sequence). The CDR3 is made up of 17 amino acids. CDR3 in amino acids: CAWSGGRMTNSNQPQHF. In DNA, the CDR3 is TGTGCCTGGAGTGGGGGCAGAATGACCAATAGCAATCAGCCCCAGCATTTT.

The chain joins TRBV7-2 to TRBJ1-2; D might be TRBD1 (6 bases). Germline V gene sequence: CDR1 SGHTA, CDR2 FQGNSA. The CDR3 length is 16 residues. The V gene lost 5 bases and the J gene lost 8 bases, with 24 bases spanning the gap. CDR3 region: CASSPLGDINLGGYTF. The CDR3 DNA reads TGTGCCAGCAGCCCTCTTGGGGACATCAATTTGGGGGGCTACACCTTC.

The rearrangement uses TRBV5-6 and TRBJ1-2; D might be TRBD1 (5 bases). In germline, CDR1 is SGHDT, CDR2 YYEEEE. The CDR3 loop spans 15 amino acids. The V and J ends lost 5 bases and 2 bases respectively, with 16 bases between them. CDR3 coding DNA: TGTGCCAGCAGTTTACGTTCGGGGGGGAACTATGGCTACACCTTC. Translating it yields CASSLRSGGNYGYTF.